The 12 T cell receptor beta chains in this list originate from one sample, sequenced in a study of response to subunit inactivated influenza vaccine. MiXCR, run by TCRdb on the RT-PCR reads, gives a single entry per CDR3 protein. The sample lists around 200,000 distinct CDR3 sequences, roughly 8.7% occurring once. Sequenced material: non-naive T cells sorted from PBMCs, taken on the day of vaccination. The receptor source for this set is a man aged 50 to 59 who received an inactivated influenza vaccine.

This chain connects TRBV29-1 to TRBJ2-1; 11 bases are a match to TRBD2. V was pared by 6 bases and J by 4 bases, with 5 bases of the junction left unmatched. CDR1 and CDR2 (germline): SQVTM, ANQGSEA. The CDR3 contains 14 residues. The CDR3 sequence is CSVSSGGTYNEQFF. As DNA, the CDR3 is TGCAGCGTCTCTAGCGGGGGGACTTACAATGAGCAGTTCTTC.

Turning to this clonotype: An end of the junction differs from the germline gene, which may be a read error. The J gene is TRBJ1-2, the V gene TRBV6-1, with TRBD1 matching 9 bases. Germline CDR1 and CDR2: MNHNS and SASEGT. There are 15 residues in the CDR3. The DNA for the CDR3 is TGTGCCAGAAGTGAATTAAGGACAGGGGTTGGTGGCTACACCTTC. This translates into CARSELRTGVGGYTF.

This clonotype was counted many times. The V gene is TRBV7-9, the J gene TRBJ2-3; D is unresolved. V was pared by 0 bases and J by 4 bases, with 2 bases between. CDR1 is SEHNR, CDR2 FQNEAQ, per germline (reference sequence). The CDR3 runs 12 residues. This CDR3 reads CASSLASDTQYF. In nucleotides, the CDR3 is TGTGCCAGCAGCTTAGCTTCAGATACGCAGTATTTT.

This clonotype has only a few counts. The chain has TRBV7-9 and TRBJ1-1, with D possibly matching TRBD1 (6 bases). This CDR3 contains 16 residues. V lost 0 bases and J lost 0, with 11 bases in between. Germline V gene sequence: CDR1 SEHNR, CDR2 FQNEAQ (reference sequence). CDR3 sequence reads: CASSLAGGPMNTEAFF. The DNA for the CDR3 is TGTGCCAGCAGCTTAGCAGGGGGTCCCATGAACACTGAAGCTTTCTTT.

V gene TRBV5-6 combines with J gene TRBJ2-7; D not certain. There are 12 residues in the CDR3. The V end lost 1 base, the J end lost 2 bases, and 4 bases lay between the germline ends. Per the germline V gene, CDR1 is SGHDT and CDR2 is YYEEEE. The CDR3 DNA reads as TGTGCCAGCAGCTTGTACCCCTACGAGCAGTACTTC. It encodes CASSLYPYEQYF.

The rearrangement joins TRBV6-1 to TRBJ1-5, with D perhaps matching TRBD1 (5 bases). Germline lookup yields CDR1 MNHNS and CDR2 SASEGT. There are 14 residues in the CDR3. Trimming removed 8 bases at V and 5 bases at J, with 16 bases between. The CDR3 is CASRQPSDYQPQHF. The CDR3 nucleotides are TGTGCCAGCCGACAGCCCAGTGACTATCAGCCCCAGCATTTT.

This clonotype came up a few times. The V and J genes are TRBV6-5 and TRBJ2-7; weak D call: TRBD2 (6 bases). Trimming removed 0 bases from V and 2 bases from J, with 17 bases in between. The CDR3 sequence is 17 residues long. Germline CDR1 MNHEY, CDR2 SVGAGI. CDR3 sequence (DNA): TGTGCCAGCAGTTACTCGAAGTCTGGGACGGGAGCCTACGAGCAGTACTTC. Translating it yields CASSYSKSGTGAYEQYF.

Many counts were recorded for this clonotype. CDR3 coding DNA: TGTGCCAGCAGCCCTTTACCGGGACTAGCGGGCACAGATACGCAGTATTTT. This gives the protein CASSPLPGLAGTDTQYF. V usage is TRBV11-2 and J usage is TRBJ2-3, with 11 bases lining up with TRBD2. The V gene's germline CDR1 is SGHAT and CDR2 FQNNGV. The length of the CDR3 is 17 residues. V gave up 5 bases and J gave up 1 base; unmatched junction bases: 8.

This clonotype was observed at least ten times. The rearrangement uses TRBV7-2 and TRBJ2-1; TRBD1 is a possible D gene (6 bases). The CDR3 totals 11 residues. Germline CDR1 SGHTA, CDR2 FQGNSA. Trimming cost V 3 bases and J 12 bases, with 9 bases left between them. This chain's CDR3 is CASSLGTTQFF. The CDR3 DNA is TGTGCCAGCAGCTTGGGGACAACGCAGTTCTTC.

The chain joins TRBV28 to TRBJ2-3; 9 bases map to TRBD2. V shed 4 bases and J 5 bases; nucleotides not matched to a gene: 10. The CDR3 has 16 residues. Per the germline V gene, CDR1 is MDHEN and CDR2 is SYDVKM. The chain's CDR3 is CASSSRHSGSQDTQYF. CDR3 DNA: TGTGCCAGCAGTTCGCGCCATAGCGGGAGTCAAGATACGCAGTATTTT. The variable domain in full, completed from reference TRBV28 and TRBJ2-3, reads DVKVTQSSRYLVKRTGEKVFLECVQDMDHENMFWYRQDPGLGLRLIYFSYDVKMKEKGDIPEGYSVSREKKERFSLILESASTNQTSMYLCASSSRHSGSQDTQYFGPGTRLTVL.

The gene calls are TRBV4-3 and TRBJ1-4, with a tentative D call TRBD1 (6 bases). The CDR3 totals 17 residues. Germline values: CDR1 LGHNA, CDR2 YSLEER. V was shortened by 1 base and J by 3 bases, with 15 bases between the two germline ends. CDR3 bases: TGCGCCAGCAGCCAAGGGTACAGGGTGGGATCTAATGAAAAACTGTTTTTT. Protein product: CASSQGYRVGSNEKLFF.

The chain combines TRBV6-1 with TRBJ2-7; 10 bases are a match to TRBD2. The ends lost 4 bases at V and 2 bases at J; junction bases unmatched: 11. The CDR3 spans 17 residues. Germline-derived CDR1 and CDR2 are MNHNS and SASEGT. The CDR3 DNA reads TGTGCCAGCAGTGGGCCCTTAGCGGGGGGCCGGACCTACGAGCAGTACTTC. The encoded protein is CASSGPLAGGRTYEQYF.